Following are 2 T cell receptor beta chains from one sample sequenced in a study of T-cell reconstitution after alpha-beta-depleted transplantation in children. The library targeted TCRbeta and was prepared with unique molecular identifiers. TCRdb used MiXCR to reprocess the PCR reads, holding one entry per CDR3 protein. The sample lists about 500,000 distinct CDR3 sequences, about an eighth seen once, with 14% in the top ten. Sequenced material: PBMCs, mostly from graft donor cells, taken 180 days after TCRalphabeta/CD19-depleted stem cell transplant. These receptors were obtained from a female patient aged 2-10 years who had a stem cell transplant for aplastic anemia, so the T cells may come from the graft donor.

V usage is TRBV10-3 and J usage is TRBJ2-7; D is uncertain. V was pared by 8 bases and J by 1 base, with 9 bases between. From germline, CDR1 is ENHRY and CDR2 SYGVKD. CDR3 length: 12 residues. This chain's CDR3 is CAILGSSYEQYF. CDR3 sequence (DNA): TGTGCCATCCTAGGGTCATCCTACGAGCAGTACTTC.

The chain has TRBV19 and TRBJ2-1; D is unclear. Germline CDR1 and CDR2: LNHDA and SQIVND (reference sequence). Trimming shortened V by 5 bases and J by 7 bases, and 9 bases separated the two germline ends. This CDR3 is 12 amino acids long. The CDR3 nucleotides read TGTGCCAGTAGTGAATTCGGAAATGAGCAGTTCTTC. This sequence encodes CASSEFGNEQFF.